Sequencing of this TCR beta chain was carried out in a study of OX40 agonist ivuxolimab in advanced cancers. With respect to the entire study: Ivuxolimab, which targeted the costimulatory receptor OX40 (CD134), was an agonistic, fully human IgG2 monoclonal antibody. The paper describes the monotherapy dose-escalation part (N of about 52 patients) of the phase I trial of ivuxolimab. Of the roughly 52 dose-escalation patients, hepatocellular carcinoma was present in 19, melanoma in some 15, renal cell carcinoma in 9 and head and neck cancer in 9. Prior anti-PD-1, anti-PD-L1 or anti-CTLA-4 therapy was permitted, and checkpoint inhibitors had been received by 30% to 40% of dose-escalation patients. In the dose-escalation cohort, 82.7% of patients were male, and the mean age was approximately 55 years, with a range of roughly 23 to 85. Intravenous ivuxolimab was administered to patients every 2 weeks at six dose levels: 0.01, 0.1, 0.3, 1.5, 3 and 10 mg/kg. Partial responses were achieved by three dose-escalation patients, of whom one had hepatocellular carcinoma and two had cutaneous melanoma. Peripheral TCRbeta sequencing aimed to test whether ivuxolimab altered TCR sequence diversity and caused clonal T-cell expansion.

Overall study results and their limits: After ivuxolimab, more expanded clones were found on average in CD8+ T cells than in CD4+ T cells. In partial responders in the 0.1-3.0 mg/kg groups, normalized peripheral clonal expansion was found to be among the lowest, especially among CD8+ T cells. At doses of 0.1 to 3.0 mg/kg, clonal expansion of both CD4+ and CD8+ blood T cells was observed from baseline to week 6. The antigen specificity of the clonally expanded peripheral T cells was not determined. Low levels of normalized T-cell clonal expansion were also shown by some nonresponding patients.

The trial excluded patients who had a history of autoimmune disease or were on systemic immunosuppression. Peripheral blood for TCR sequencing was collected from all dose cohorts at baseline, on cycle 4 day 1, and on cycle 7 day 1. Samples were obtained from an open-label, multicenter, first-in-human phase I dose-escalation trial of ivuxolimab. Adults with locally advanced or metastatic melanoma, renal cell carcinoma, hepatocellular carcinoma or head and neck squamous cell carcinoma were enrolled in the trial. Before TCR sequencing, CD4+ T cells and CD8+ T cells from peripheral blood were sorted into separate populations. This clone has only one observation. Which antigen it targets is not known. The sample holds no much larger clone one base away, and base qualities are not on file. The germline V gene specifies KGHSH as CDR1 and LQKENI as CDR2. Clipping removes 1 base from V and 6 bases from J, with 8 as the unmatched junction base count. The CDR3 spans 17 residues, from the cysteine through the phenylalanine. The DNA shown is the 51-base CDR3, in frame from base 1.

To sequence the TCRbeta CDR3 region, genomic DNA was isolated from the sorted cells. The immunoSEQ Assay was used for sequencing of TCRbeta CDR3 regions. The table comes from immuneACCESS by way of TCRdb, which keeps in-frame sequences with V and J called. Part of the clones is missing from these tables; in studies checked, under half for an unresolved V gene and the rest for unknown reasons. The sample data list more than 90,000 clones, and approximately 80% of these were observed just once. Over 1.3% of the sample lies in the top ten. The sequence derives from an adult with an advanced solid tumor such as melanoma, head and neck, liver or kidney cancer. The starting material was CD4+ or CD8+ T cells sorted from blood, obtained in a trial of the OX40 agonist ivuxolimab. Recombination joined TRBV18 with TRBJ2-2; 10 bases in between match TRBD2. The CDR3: CASSPQSGRASAGELFF. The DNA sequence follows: TGTGCCAGCTCACCACAGAGCGGGAGGGCCTCCGCCGGGGAGCTGTTTTTT.